A single sample gave rise to the 8 T cell receptor beta chains below, sequenced in a study of cytomegalovirus exposure and HLA in healthy donors (TCRdb year 2017). Receptor amplification or capture employed the immunoSEQ multiplex PCR assay. For the multiplex PCR, a mixture combining 60 forward primers for TCR Vbeta segments and 13 reverse primers for TCR Jbeta segments was used. Not all clones reach the TCRdb copy of this immuneACCESS table, which keeps in-frame sequences only. Checked studies attribute under half of the gap to unresolved V genes and leave the rest unexplained. Within this sample are roughly 130,000 clones, with approximately 75% of them counted one time only. Of the sample, 5.9% is held by the ten largest clones. The material sequenced was PBMCs. The receptor source for this set is a middle-aged woman in good health and CMV-seropositive.

V and J are TRBV5-4 and TRBJ1-2, with a possible D match to TRBD1 (6 bases). This CDR3 is 16 amino acids long. Germline CDR1 reads SGHNT; CDR2 reads YYREEE (reference sequence). V was pared by 4 bases and J by 8 bases, with 24 bases between. The CDR3, as DNA: TGTGCCAGCAGCCAGCTTGGGGAAGACAGGAGGCGGGGCTACACCTTC. Protein sequence: CASSQLGEDRRRGYTF.

The J gene is TRBJ1-1, the V gene TRBV5-1; 8 bases line up with TRBD1. This CDR3 has 14 residues. The germline V gene has CDR1 SGHRS and CDR2 YFSETQ. V lost 4 bases and J lost 5; bases outside the gene matches: 7. Here the CDR3 reads CASSSTGGGTEAFF. As DNA, the CDR3 is TGCGCCAGCAGCAGTACAGGGGGGGGGACTGAAGCTTTCTTT.

This sequence joins TRBV6-5 and TRBJ2-3, with 9 bases identical to TRBD2. Per the germline V gene, CDR1 is MNHEY and CDR2 is SVGAGI. The CDR3 length is 16 residues. The J segment lost 5 bases and the V segment lost 0 bases, leaving 6 bases of the junction unmatched. The CDR3 region is CASSYSSGGWGDTQYF. The CDR3 region has the DNA TGTGCCAGCAGTTACTCCAGCGGGGGGTGGGGAGATACGCAGTATTTT.

This rearrangement joins TRBV11-2 to TRBJ2-1; TRBD2 is a possible D gene (5 bases). Germline CDR1 and CDR2: SGHAT and FQNNGV. V lost 6 bases and J lost 4, with 10 bases in between. The CDR3 has 13 residues. In DNA form, the CDR3 reads TGTGCCAGCAGTTTACGAGGGTACAATGAGCAGTTCTTC. Translating it yields CASSLRGYNEQFF.

This clone was seen only once. The chain couples TRBV5-1 to TRBJ2-7; a weak D match, TRBD1 (6 bases). Germline V CDR1 and CDR2: SGHRS, YFSETQ. V lost 5 bases to trimming and J lost 2 bases, with 17 bases between them. The CDR3 consists of 15 residues. In DNA form, the CDR3 reads TGCGCCAGCAGGGCTGAGGGACATACAGCCTACGAGCAGTACTTC. The encoded protein is CASRAEGHTAYEQYF.

V usage is TRBV10-2 and J usage is TRBJ2-7; D might be TRBD1 (6 bases). CDR3 length equals 13 residues. The germline V gene has CDR1 WSHSY and CDR2 SAAADI. Trimming left V 2 bases short and J 5 bases short, with 10 bases between. The CDR3 DNA reads as TGCGCCAGCAGTGAGACAGGGCGGGACGAGCAGTACTTC. Protein product: CASSETGRDEQYF.

The gene calls are TRBV7-6 and TRBJ2-1; 13 bases are shared with TRBD2. This CDR3 region has 17 residues. In germline, CDR1 is SGHVS, CDR2 FNYEAQ. V shed 5 bases, J shed 5 bases, and the junction held 9 bases outside the gene matches. The DNA of the CDR3 is TGTGCCAGCAGCCTGGGACTAGCGGGGTCTGAGGACAATGAGCAGTTCTTC. It translates to CASSLGLAGSEDNEQFF. Variable domain in full (rest from reference TRBV7-6 and TRBJ2-1): GAGVSQSPRYKVTKRGQDVALRCDPISGHVSLYWYRQALGQGPEFLTYFNYEAQQDKSGLPNDRFSAERPEGSISTLTIQRTEQRDSAMYRCASSLGLAGSEDNEQFFGPGTRLTVL.

This clone occurred a few times. This rearrangement joins TRBV29-1 to TRBJ2-5; D perhaps matches TRBD2 (6 bases). V lost 3 bases, J lost 6 bases, and 20 bases lay in between. The CDR3 totals 15 residues. Germline V gives CDR1 SQVTM, CDR2 ANQGSEA. CDR3 sequence (DNA): TGCAGCGTTGATGAGGCGGGATTTGGGCTAAAGACCCAGTACTTC. Protein product: CSVDEAGFGLKTQYF.